Following are 3 T cell receptor beta chains from one sample sequenced in a study of T cell responses to AZD1222 COVID-19 vaccine. Assay: immunoSEQ multiplex PCR; the TCRdb copy retains only in-frame clones and omits some. The sample carries some 150,000 clones, 88% recorded once. The sequencing used peripheral blood, collected 28 days after the second dose of the MenACWY control vaccine. These receptors were collected from an adult who received the MenACWY meningococcal vaccine as a control.

The chain recombines TRBV11-2 with TRBJ2-7, with D perhaps assigned TRBD1 or TRBD2 (5 bases each). The length of the CDR3 is 13 residues. Germline CDR1 and CDR2: SGHAT and FQNNGV. Trimming removed 5 bases at V and 3 bases at J, with 11 bases between. CDR3 in amino acids: CASSPIGGYEQYF. Written as DNA, the CDR3 is TGTGCCAGCAGCCCCATTGGGGGCTACGAGCAGTACTTC.

V gene TRBV2 combines with J gene TRBJ2-3; unclear D gene. Trimming stripped 6 bases from V and 4 bases from J, with 17 bases between. The CDR3 runs 15 residues. The germline gives CDR1 SNHLY, CDR2 FYNNEI. DNA of the CDR3: TGTGCCAGCAGGTTCCGCCCCGAGGTGGCAGATACGCAGTATTTT. It codes for CASRFRPEVADTQYF. Based on the CDR3 plus reference TRBV2 and TRBJ2-3, the full variable domain is EPEVTQTPSHQVTQMGQEVILRCVPISNHLYFYWYRQILGQKVEFLVSFYNNEISEKSEIFDDQFSVERPDGSNFTLKIRSTKLEDSAMYFCASRFRPEVADTQYFGPGTRLTVL.

This clone came up once. The chain is built from TRBV7-2 and TRBJ2-3; 14 bases agree with TRBD2. The CDR3 contains 17 residues. V lost 1 base, J lost 6 bases, and 6 bases stayed unmatched. Looked up from germline, CDR1 is SGHTA and CDR2 is FQGNSA. The CDR3 reads CASSLGLAGGLRDTQYF. The CDR3 DNA sequence: TGTGCCAGCAGCTTAGGACTAGCGGGGGGGCTTAGGGATACGCAGTATTTT.